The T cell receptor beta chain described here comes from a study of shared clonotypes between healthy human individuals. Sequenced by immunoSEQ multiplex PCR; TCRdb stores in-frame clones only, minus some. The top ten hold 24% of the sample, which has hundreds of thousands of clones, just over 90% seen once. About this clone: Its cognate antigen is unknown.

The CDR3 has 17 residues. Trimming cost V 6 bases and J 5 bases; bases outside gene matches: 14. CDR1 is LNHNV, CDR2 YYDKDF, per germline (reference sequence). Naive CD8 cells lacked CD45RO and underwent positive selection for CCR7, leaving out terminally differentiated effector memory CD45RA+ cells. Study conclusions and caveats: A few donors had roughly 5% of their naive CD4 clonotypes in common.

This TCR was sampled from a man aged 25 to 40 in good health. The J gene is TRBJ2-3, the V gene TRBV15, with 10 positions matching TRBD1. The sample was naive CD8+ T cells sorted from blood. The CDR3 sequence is CATRKPGRQGARDTQYF. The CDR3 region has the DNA TGTGCCACCAGAAAACCCGGCAGACAGGGGGCGCGAGATACGCAGTATTTT.